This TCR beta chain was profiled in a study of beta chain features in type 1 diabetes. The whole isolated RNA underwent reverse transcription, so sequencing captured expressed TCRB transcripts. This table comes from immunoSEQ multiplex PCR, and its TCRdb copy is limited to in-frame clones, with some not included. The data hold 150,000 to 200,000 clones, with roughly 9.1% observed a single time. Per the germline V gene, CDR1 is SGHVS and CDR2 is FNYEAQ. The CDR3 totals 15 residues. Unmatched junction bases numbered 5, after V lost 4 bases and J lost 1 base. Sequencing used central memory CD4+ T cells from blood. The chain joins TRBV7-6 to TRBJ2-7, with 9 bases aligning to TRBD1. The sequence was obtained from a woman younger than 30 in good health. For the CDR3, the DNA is TGTGCCAGCAGCTCCCCGGGACAGGGTTCCTACGAGCAGTACTTC. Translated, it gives CASSSPGQGSYEQYF. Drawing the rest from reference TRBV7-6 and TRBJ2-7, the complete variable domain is GAGVSQSPRYKVTKRGQDVALRCDPISGHVSLYWYRQALGQGPEFLTYFNYEAQQDKSGLPNDRFSAERPEGSISTLTIQRTEQRDSAMYRCASSSPGQGSYEQYFGPGTRLTVT.